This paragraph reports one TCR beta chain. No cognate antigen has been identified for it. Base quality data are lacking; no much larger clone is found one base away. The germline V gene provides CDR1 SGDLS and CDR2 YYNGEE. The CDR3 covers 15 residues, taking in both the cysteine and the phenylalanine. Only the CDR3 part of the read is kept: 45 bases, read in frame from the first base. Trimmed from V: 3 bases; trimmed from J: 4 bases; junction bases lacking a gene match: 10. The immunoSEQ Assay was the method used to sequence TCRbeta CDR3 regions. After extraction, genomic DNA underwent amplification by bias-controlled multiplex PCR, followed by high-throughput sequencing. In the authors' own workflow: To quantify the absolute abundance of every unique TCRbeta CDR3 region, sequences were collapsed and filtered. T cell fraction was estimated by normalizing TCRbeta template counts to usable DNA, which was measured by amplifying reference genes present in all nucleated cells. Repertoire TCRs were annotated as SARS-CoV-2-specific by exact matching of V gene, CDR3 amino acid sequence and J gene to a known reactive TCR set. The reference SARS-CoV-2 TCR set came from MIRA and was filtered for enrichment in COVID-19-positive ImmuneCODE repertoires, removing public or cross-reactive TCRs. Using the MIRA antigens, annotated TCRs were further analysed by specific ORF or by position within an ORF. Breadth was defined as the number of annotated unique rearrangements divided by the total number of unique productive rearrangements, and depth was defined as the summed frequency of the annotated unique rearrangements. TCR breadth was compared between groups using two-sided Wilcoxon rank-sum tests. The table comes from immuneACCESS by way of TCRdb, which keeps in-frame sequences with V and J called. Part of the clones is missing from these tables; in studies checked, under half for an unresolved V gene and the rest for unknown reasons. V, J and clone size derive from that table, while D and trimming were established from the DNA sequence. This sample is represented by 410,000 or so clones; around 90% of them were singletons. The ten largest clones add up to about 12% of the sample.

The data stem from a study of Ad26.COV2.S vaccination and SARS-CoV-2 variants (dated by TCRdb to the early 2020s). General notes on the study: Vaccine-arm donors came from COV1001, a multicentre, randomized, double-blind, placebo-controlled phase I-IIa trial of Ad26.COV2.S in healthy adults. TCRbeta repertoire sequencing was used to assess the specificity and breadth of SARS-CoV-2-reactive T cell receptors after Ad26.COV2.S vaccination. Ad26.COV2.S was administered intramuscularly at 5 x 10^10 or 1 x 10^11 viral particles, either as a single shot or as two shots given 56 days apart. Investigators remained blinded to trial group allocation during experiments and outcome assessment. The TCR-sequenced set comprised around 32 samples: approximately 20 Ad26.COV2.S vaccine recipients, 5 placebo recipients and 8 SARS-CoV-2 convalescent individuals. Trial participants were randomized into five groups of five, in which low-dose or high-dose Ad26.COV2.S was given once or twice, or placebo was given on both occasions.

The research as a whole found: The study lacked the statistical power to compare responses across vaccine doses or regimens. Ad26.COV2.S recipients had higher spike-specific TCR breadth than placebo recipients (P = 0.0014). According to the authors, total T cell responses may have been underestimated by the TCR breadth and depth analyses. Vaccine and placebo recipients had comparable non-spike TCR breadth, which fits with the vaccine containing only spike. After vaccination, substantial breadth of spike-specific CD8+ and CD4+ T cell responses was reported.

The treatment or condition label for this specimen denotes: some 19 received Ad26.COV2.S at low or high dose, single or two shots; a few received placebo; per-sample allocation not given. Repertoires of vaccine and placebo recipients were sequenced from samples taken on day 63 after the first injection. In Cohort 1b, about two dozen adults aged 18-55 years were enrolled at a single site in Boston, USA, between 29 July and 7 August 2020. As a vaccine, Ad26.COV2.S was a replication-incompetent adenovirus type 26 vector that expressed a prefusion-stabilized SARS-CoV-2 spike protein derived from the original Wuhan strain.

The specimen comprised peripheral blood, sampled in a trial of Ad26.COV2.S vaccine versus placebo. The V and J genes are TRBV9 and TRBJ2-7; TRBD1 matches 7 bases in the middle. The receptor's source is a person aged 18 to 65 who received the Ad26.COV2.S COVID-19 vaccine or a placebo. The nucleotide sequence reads TGTGCCAGCAGCGACAGGGGCGGCCCAGGGTACGAGCAGTACTTC. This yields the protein CASSDRGGPGYEQYF.